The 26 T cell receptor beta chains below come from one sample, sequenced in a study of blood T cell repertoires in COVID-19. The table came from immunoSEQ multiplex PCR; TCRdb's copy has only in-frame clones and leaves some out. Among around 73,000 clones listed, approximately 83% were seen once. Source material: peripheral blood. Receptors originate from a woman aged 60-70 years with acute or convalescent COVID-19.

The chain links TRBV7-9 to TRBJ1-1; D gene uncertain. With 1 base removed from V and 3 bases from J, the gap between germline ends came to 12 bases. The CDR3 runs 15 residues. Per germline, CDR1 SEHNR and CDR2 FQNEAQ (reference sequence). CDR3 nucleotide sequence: TGTGCCAGCAGCTTAGTCGGCAGGTTCGACACTGAAGCTTTCTTT. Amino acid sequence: CASSLVGRFDTEAFF.

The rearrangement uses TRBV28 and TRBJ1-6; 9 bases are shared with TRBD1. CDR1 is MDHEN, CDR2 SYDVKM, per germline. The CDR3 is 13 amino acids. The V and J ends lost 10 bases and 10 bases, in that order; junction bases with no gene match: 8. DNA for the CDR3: TGTGCCACCTTTCGGGACAGGGCCTCACCCCTCCACTTT. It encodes CATFRDRASPLHF.

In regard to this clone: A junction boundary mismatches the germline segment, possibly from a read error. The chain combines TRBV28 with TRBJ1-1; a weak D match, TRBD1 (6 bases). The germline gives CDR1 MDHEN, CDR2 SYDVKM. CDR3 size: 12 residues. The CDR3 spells CATSSGDTEAFF. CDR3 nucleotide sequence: TGTGCCACCAGTTCAGGGGACACTGAAGCTTTCTTT.

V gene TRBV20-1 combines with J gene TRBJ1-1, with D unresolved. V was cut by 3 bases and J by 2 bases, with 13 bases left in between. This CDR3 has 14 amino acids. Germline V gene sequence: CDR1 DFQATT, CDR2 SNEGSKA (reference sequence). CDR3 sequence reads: CSASATAVNTEAFF. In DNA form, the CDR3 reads TGCAGTGCTAGTGCGACCGCGGTCAACACTGAAGCTTTCTTT.

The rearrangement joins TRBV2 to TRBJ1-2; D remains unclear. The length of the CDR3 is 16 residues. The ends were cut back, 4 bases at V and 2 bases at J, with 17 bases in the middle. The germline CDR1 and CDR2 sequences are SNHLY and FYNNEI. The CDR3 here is CASSALSTIANYGYTF. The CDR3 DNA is TGTGCCAGCAGTGCCCTTTCGACGATAGCAAACTATGGCTACACCTTC.

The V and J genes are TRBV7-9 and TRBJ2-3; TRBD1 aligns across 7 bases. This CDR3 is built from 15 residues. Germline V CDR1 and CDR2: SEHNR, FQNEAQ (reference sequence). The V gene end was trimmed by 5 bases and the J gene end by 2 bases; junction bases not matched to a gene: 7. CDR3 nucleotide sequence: TGTGCCAGCAGCGCCCAGGGACAGATCACAGATACGCAGTATTTT. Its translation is CASSAQGQITDTQYF.

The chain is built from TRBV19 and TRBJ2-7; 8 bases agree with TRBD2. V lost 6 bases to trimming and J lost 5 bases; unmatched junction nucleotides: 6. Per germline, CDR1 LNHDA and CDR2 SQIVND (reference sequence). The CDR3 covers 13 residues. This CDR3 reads CASRGAGRDEQYF. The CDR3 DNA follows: TGTGCCAGTAGGGGTGCCGGGAGGGACGAGCAGTACTTC.

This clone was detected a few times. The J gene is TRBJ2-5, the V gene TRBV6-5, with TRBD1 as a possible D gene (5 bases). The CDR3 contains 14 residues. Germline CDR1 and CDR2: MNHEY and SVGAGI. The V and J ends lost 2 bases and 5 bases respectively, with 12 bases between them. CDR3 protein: CASSYGSGWETQYF. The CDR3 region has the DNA TGTGCCAGCAGTTACGGGTCAGGGTGGGAGACCCAGTACTTC.

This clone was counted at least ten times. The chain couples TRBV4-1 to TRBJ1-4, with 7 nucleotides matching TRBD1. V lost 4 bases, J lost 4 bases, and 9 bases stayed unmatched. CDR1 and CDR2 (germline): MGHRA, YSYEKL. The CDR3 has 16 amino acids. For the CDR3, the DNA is TGCGCCAGCAGCCTACAGCCGGGACAGAATAATGAAAAACTGTTTTTT. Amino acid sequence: CASSLQPGQNNEKLFF.

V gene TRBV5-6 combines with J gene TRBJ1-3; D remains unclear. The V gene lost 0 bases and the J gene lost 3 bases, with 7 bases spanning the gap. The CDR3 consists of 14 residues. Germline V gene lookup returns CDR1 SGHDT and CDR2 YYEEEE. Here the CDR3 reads CASSLGGFGNTIYF. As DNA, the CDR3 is TGTGCCAGCAGCTTGGGAGGGTTTGGAAACACCATATATTTT.

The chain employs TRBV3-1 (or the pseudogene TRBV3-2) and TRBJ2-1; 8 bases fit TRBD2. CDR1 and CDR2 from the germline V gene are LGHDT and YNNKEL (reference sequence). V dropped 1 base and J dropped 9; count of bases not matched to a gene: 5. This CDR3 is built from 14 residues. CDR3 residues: CASSQVAGRGEQFF. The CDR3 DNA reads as TGTGCCAGCAGCCAAGTTGCCGGGAGGGGTGAGCAGTTCTTC.

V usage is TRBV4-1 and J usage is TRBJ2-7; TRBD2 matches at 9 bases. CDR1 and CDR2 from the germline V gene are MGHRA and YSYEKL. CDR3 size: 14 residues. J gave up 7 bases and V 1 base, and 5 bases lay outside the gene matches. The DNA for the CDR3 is TGCGCCAGCAGCCAAGTAAGCCTAGCGGGAGAGCAGTACTTC. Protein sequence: CASSQVSLAGEQYF.

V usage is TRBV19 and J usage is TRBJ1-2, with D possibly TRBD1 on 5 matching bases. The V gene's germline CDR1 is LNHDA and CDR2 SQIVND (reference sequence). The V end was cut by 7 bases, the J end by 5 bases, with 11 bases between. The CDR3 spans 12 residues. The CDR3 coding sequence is TGTGCCAGTACCCATAGGGGATATGGCTACACCTTC. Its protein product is CASTHRGYGYTF.

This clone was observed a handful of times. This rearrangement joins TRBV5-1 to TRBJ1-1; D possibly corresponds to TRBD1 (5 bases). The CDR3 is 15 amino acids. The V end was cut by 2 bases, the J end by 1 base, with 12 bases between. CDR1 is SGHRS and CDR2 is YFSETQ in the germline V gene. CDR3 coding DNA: TGCGCCAGCAGCTTCTTCCAGGGAACGAACACTGAAGCTTTCTTT. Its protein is CASSFFQGTNTEAFF.

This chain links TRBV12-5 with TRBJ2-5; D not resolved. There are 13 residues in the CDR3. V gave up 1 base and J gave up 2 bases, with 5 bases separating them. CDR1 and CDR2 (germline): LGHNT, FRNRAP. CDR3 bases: TGTGCTAGTGGTTTGGACAGTCAAGAGACCCAGTACTTC. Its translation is CASGLDSQETQYF.

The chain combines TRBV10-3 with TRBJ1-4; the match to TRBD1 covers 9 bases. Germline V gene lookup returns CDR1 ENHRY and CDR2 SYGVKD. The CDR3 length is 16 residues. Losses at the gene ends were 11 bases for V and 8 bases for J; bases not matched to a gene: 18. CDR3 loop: CAFPAGQGRVWEKLFF. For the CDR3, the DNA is TGTGCCTTCCCCGCGGGACAGGGTCGGGTTTGGGAAAAACTGTTTTTT.

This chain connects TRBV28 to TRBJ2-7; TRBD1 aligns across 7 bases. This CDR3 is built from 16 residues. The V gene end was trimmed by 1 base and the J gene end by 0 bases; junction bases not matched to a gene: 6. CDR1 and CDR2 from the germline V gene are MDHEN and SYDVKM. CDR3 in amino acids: CASSLSGTVSSYEQYF. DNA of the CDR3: TGTGCCAGCAGTTTATCGGGGACAGTGAGCTCCTACGAGCAGTACTTC.

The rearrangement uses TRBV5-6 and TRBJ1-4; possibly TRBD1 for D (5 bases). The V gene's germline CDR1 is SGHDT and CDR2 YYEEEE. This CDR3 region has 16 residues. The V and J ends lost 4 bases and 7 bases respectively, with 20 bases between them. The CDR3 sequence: CASSNPFNQRGEKLFF. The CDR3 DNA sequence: TGTGCCAGCAGCAACCCCTTTAACCAAAGGGGTGAAAAACTGTTTTTT.

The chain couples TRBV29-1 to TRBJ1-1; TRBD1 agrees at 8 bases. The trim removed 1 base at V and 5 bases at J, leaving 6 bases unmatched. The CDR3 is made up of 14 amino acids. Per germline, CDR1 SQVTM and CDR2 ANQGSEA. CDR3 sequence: CSVEVSTGGTEAFF. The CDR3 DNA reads TGCAGCGTTGAAGTCTCTACAGGGGGAACTGAAGCTTTCTTT.

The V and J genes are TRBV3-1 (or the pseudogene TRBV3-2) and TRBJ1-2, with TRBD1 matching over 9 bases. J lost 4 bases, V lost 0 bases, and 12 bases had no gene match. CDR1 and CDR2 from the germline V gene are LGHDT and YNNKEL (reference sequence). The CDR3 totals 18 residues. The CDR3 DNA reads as TGTGCCAGCAGCCAAGATTATCCCGGGACAGGGAGATTCTATGGCTACACCTTC. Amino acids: CASSQDYPGTGRFYGYTF.

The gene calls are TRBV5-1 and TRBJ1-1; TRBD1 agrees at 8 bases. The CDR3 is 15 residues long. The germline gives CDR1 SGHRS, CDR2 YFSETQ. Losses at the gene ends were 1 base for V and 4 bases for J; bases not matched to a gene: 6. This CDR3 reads CASSLRQGRGTEAFF. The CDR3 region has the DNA TGCGCCAGCAGCTTGAGACAGGGGAGGGGCACTGAAGCTTTCTTT.

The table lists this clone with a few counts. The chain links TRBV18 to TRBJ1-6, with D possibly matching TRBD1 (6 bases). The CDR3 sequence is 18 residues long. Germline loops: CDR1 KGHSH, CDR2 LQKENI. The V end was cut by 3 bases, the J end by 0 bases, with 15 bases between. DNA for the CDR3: TGTGCCAGCTCACCCACACGGCAGGGGAGCTCCTATAATTCACCCCTCCACTTT. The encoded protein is CASSPTRQGSSYNSPLHF.

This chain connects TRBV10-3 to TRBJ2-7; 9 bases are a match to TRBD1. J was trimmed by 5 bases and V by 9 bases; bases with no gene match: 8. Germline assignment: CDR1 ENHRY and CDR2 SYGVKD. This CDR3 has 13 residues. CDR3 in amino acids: CAITGQGSNEQYF. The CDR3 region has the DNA TGTGCCATTACGGGACAGGGATCTAACGAGCAGTACTTC.

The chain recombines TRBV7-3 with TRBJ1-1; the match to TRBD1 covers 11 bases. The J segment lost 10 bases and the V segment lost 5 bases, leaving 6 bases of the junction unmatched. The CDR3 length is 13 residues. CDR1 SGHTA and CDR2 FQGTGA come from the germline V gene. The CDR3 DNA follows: TGTGCCAGCAGCCCTGGGACAGGGGGAGCAGCTTTCTTT. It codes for CASSPGTGGAAFF.

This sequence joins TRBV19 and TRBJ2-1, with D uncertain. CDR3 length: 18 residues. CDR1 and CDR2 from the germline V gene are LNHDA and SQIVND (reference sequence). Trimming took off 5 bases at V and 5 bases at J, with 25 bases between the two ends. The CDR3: CASSPWVRLSTLNNEQFF. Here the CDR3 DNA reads TGTGCCAGTAGTCCTTGGGTCAGACTCTCTACCCTAAACAATGAGCAGTTCTTC.

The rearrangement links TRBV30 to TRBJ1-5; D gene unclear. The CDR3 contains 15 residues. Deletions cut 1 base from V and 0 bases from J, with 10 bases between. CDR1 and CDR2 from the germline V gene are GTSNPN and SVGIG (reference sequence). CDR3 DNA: TGTGCCTGGAGTGAGCGGATGGTTAGCAATCAGCCCCAGCATTTT. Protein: CAWSERMVSNQPQHF.